One sample yielded the 21 T cell receptor beta chains listed below, sequenced in a study of blood T cell repertoires in COVID-19. The data were produced by immunoSEQ multiplex PCR, yet TCRdb's version contains in-frame clones alone and is incomplete. The table shows around 92,000 clones, with just over 85% occurring only once. Sequencing was performed on peripheral blood. These receptors were obtained from a woman aged 60 to 75 in a cohort sampled during active or convalescent COVID-19.

The J gene is TRBJ1-3, the V gene TRBV3-1 (or the pseudogene TRBV3-2); possibly TRBD1 for D (5 bases). This CDR3 has 17 amino acids. Deletions cut 2 bases from V and 7 bases from J, with 21 bases between. CDR1 LGHDT and CDR2 YNNKEL come from the germline V gene (reference sequence). The CDR3 reads CASSQNSPRTGDNTIYF. In DNA, the CDR3 is TGTGCCAGCAGCCAAAACTCCCCAAGGACGGGGGATAACACCATATATTTT.

V is TRBV28 and J is TRBJ1-1; 8 bases agree with TRBD1. The CDR3 sequence is 15 residues long. The V and J ends lost 8 bases and 1 base, in that order; junction bases with no gene match: 9. Per the germline V gene, CDR1 is MDHEN and CDR2 is SYDVKM. In DNA, the CDR3 is TGTGCCAGCGATTCAGGGGGCGCGGGGAACACTGAAGCTTTCTTT. Its translation is CASDSGGAGNTEAFF.

V and J are TRBV27 and TRBJ1-1; D gene ambiguous. V was cut by 5 bases and J by 0 bases, with 10 bases left in between. The CDR3 is 14 residues long. CDR1 is MNHEY and CDR2 is SMNVEV in the germline V gene (reference sequence). The CDR3 nucleotides read TGTGCCAGCAGTGCCAGGTTAATGAACACTGAAGCTTTCTTT. It codes for CASSARLMNTEAFF.

The rearrangement joins TRBV18 to TRBJ2-3; weak D call: TRBD2 (5 bases). This CDR3 comprises 15 residues. Trimming removed 3 bases from V and 3 bases from J, with 13 bases in between. Germline V gives CDR1 KGHSH, CDR2 LQKENI. CDR3 amino acids: CASSPTSRGTDTQYF. As DNA, the CDR3 is TGTGCCAGCTCACCGACGTCTAGAGGGACAGATACGCAGTATTTT.

The rearrangement uses TRBV11-2 and TRBJ2-7, with D possibly being TRBD1 (7 bases). In germline, CDR1 is SGHAT, CDR2 FQNNGV. Trimming left V 8 bases short and J 3 bases short, with 17 bases between. This CDR3 spans 14 amino acids. DNA of the CDR3: TGTGCCAGCGGCGCGGCGGGACAGCTCTACGAGCAGTACTTC. The encoded protein is CASGAAGQLYEQYF. The full variable domain, its missing parts supplied by reference TRBV11-2 and TRBJ2-7, is EAGVAQSPRYKIIEKRQSVAFWCNPISGHATLYWYQQILGQGPKLLIQFQNNGVVDDSQLPKDRFSAERLKGVDSTLKIQPAKLEDSAVYLCASGAAGQLYEQYFGPGTRLTVT.

This chain uses TRBV29-1 with TRBJ2-3; 10 nucleotides line up with TRBD2. V lost 5 bases to trimming and J lost 5 bases; unmatched junction nucleotides: 4. Germline V gene lookup returns CDR1 SQVTM and CDR2 ANQGSEA. The CDR3 contains 13 residues. CDR3 region: CSVKREGGDTQYF. CDR3 DNA: TGCAGCGTTAAGCGGGAGGGTGGAGATACGCAGTATTTT.

CDR3 coding DNA: TGTGCCTGGAGCTGGACTGGCGGCTCCTATAATTCACCCCTCCACTTT. As protein: CAWSWTGGSYNSPLHF. This rearrangement joins TRBV30 to TRBJ1-6, with unresolved D. Per the germline V gene, CDR1 is GTSNPN and CDR2 is SVGIG (reference sequence). Deletions cut 3 bases from V and 0 bases from J, with 12 bases between. This CDR3 comprises 16 residues.

This sequence joins TRBV5-1 and TRBJ1-2, with no clear D. CDR1 is SGHRS and CDR2 is YFSETQ in the germline V gene. The ends were cut back, 0 bases at V and 4 bases at J, with 16 bases in the middle. The CDR3 sequence is 16 residues long. Written as DNA, the CDR3 is TGCGCCAGCAGCTTGGCCGGTGGGAGAGGGTCCTATGGCTACACCTTC. It translates to CASSLAGGRGSYGYTF.

V is TRBV12-3 or TRBV12-4 and J is TRBJ2-3, with D possibly matching TRBD2 (5 bases). This CDR3 has 13 residues. The V and J ends lost 8 bases and 5 bases respectively, with 14 bases between them. This CDR3 reads CASRRGSVDTQYF. Here the CDR3 DNA reads TGTGCCAGCCGCCGGGGTTCGGTAGATACGCAGTATTTT.

The chain has TRBV15 and TRBJ2-3; 9 nucleotides agree with TRBD1. CDR1 and CDR2 (germline): LNHNV, YYDKDF (reference sequence). J gave up 1 base and V 5 bases, and 4 bases lay outside the gene matches. This CDR3 region has 15 residues. CDR3 nucleotides: TGTGCCACCAGCGTCCGGGACAGGGGCACAGATACGCAGTATTTT. This translates into CATSVRDRGTDTQYF.

This sequence joins TRBV7-9 and TRBJ2-3; tentatively, D is TRBD1 (6 bases). Germline values: CDR1 SEHNR, CDR2 FQNEAQ (reference sequence). CDR3 size: 15 residues. Trimming took 3 bases from V and 7 from J, leaving 17 bases between them. This chain's CDR3 is CASSLDGNRAYTQYF. CDR3 DNA: TGTGCCAGCAGCTTGGACGGGAACAGGGCCTATACGCAGTATTTT.

This sequence joins TRBV7-8 and TRBJ1-5; a possible D gene is TRBD1 (5 bases). CDR3 length equals 16 residues. V lost 5 bases, J lost 10 bases, and 24 bases lay in between. Germline CDR1 reads SGHVS; CDR2 reads FQNEAQ. The CDR3 region is CASSPLSGGVSGPQHF. CDR3 nucleotide sequence: TGTGCCAGCAGCCCCCTGTCGGGGGGGGTTAGCGGACCCCAGCATTTT.

The DNA for the CDR3 is TGTGCCAGCACCAGGGGGCAGGGGGTTTACGAGCAGTACTTC. Translation gives CASTRGQGVYEQYF. This chain links TRBV6-5 with TRBJ2-7, with 8 bases lining up with TRBD1. The V gene end was trimmed by 7 bases and the J gene end by 4 bases; junction bases not matched to a gene: 9. The CDR3 length is 14 residues. Germline values: CDR1 MNHEY, CDR2 SVGAGI.

V is TRBV19 and J is TRBJ1-2; D may be TRBD1 (6 bases). Trimming removed 1 base at V and 3 bases at J, with 12 bases between. Germline CDR1 and CDR2: LNHDA and SQIVND (reference sequence). The CDR3 has 15 residues. In nucleotides, the CDR3 is TGTGCCAGTAGTATAGGTCCAGGGGCGGACTATGGCTACACCTTC. It yields the protein CASSIGPGADYGYTF. The entire variable domain, with the rest obtained from reference TRBV19 and TRBJ1-2, is as follows: DGGITQSPKYLFRKEGQNVTLSCEQNLNHDAMYWYRQDPGQGLRLIYYSQIVNDFQKGDIAEGYSVSREKKESFPLTVTSAQKNPTAFYLCASSIGPGADYGYTFGSGTRLTVV.

V is TRBV3-1 (or the pseudogene TRBV3-2) and J is TRBJ1-1, with unresolved D. V dropped 0 bases and J dropped 5 bases, with 10 bases sitting between them. From germline, CDR1 is LGHDT and CDR2 YNNKEL (reference sequence). The CDR3 consists of 14 residues. CDR3 DNA sequence: TGTGCCAGCAGCCAAGATCGGAGTCGGACTGAAGCTTTCTTT. Amino acid sequence: CASSQDRSRTEAFF.

The chain joins TRBV10-1 to TRBJ1-6; 9 bases are a match to TRBD1. Germline loops: CDR1 WNHNN, CDR2 SYGVQD (reference sequence). This CDR3 has 16 amino acids. With V trimmed by 10 bases and J by 1 base, 8 bases remained unmatched. The CDR3 spells CATPRDRVSYNSPLHF. The CDR3 DNA reads TGCGCCACCCCCCGGGACAGGGTATCCTATAATTCACCCCTCCACTTT.

The chain has TRBV5-4 and TRBJ1-2, with D possibly matching TRBD1 (6 bases). This CDR3 has 16 residues. Per germline, CDR1 SGHNT and CDR2 YYREEE (reference sequence). The V and J ends lost 2 bases and 0 bases respectively, with 14 bases between them. CDR3 protein: CASSFFAGAANYGYTF. The CDR3 coding sequence is TGTGCCAGCAGCTTTTTCGCGGGGGCGGCTAACTATGGCTACACCTTC.

This rearrangement joins TRBV19 to TRBJ1-2; the D is unclear. Germline CDR1 reads LNHDA; CDR2 reads SQIVND (reference sequence). There are 17 residues in the CDR3. V lost 4 bases and J lost 2, with 20 bases in between. The CDR3 sequence: CASSRAWAGPRNYGYTF. CDR3 in DNA: TGTGCCAGTAGTAGGGCATGGGCAGGCCCGCGAAACTATGGCTACACCTTC.

The chain uses TRBV7-8 and TRBJ1-2, with D uncertain. CDR1 and CDR2 (germline): SGHVS, FQNEAQ. The CDR3 is made up of 14 amino acids. V lost 5 bases, J lost 0 bases, and 10 bases lay in between. CDR3 protein: CASSHRTTNYGYTF. CDR3 nucleotide sequence: TGTGCCAGCAGCCACCGAACTACTAACTATGGCTACACCTTC.

CDR3 DNA: TGTGCCAGCAGCAACAGGGGGCAAACGGGAGAGCAGTACTTC. Translated, it gives CASSNRGQTGEQYF. This chain connects TRBV2 to TRBJ2-7; 9 nucleotides agree with TRBD1. Germline trimming cut 6 bases from V and 7 bases from J; bases unmatched to any gene: 10. Germline V CDR1 and CDR2: SNHLY, FYNNEI. The CDR3 is 14 amino acids.

The chain recombines TRBV5-1 with TRBJ2-1; D unresolved. The CDR3 spans 13 residues. V was cut by 0 bases and J by 4 bases, with 5 bases left in between. Germline-derived CDR1 and CDR2 are SGHRS and YFSETQ. CDR3: CASSLVFYNEQFF. In DNA form, the CDR3 reads TGCGCCAGCAGCTTGGTATTTTACAATGAGCAGTTCTTC.